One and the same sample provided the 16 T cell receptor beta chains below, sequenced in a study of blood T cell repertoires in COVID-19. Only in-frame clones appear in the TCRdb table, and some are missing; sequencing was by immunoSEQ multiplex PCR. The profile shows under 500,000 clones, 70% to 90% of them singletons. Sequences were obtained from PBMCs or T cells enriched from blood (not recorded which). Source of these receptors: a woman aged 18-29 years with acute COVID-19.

The CDR3 nucleotides read TGTGCCAGCAGCGTAGGAGTAGCGGAAGAGACCCAGTACTTC. Translating it yields CASSVGVAEETQYF. This chain connects TRBV9 to TRBJ2-5, with a weak D call TRBD2 (6 bases). Trimming removed 0 bases at V and 3 bases at J, with 9 bases between. Germline CDR1 reads SGDLS; CDR2 reads YYNGEE. CDR3 length: 14 residues.

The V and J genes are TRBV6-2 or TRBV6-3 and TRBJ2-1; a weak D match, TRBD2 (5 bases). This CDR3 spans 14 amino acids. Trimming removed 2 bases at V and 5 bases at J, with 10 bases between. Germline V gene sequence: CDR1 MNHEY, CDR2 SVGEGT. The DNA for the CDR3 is TGTGCCAGCAGTTACACCGCCGGGGACAATGAGCAGTTCTTC. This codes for CASSYTAGDNEQFF.

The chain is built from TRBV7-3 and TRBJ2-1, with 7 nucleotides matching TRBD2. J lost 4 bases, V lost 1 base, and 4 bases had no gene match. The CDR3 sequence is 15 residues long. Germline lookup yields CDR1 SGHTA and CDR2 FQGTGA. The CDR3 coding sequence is TGTGCCAGCAGCTTAATGGCGGGGGTGTACAATGAGCAGTTCTTC. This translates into CASSLMAGVYNEQFF.

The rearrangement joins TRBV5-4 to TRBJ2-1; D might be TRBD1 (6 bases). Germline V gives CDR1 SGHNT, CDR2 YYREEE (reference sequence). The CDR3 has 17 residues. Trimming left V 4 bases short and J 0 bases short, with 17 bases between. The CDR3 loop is CASSPPTGHPSYNEQFF. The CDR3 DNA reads TGTGCCAGCAGCCCACCGACAGGCCACCCCTCCTACAATGAGCAGTTCTTC.

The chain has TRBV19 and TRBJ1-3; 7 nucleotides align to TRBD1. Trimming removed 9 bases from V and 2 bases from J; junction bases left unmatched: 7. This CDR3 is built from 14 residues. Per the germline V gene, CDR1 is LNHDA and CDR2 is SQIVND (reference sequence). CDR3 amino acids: CASYDRAAGNTIYF. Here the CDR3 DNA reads TGTGCCAGCTATGACAGGGCGGCTGGAAACACCATATATTTT.

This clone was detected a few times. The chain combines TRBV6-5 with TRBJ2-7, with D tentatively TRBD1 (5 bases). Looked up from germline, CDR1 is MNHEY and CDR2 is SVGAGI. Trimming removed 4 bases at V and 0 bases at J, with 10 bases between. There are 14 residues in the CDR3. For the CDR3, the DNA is TGTGCCAGCAGTTCCTACAGGAGCTCCTACGAGCAGTACTTC. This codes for CASSSYRSSYEQYF.

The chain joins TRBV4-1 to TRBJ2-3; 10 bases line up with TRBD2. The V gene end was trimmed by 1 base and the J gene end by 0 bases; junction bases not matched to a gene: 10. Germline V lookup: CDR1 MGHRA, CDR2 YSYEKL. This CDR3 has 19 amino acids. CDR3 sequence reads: CASSQGRGSGGVSTDTQYF. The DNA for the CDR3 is TGCGCCAGCAGCCAAGGCCGAGGAAGCGGGGGGGTTAGCACAGATACGCAGTATTTT.

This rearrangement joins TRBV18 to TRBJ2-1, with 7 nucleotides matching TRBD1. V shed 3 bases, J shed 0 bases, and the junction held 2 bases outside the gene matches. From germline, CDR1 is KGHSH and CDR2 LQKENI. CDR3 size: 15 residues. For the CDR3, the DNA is TGTGCCAGCTCACCGGACAGGTCCTCCTACAATGAGCAGTTCTTC. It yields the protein CASSPDRSSYNEQFF.

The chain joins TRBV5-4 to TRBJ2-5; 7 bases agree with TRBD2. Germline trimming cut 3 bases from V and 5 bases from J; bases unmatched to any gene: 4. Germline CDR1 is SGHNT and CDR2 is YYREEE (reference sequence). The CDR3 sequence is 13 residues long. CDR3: CASSSPGGETQYF. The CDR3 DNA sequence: TGTGCCAGCAGCTCCCCCGGGGGGGAGACCCAGTACTTC.

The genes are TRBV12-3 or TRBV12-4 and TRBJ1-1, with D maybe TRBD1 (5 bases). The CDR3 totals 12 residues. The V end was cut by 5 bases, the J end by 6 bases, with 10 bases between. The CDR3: CASSLDRPEAFF. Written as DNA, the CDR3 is TGTGCCAGCAGTCTAGACAGACCTGAAGCTTTCTTT.

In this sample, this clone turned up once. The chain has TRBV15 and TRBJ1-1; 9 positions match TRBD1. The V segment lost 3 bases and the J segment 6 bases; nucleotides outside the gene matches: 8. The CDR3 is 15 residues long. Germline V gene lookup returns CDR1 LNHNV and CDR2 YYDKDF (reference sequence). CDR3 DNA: TGTGCCACCAGCAGCCGACGCACAGGGGGCCCTGAAGCTTTCTTT. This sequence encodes CATSSRRTGGPEAFF. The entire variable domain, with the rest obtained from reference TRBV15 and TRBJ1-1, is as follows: DAMVIQNPRYQVTQFGKPVTLSCSQTLNHNVMYWYQQKSSQAPKLLFHYYDKDFNNEADTPDNFQSRRPNTSFCFLDIRSPGLGDTAMYLCATSSRRTGGPEAFFGQGTRLTVV.

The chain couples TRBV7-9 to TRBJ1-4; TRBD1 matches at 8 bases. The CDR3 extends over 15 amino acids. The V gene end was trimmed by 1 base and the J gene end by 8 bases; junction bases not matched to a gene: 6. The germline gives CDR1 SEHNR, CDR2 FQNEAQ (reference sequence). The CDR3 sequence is CASSLGAGGQEKLFF. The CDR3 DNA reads TGTGCCAGCAGCTTAGGGGCAGGGGGCCAGGAAAAACTGTTTTTT. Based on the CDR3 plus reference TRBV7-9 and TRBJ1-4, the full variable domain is DTGVSQNPRHKITKRGQNVTFRCDPISEHNRLYWYRQTLGQGPEFLTYFQNEAQLEKSRLLSDRFSAERPKGSFSTLEIQRTEQGDSAMYLCASSLGAGGQEKLFFGSGTQLSVL.

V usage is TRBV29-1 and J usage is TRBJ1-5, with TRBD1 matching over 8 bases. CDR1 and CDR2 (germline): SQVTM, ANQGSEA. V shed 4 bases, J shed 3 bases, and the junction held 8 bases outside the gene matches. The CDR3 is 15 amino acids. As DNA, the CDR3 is TGCAGCGTTGCCTCCGGGACAGGCCTCAATCAGCCCCAGCATTTT. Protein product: CSVASGTGLNQPQHF.

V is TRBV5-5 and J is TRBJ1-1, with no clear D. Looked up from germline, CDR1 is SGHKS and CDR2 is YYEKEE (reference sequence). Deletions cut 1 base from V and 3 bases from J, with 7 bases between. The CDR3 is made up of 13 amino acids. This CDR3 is CASSLNGYTEAFF. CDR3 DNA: TGTGCCAGCAGCTTGAACGGGTACACTGAAGCTTTCTTT. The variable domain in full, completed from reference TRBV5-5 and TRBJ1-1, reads DAGVTQSPTHLIKTRGQQVTLRCSPISGHKSVSWYQQVLGQGPQFIFQYYEKEERGRGNFPDRFSARQFPNYSSELNVNALLLGDSALYLCASSLNGYTEAFFGQGTRLTVV.

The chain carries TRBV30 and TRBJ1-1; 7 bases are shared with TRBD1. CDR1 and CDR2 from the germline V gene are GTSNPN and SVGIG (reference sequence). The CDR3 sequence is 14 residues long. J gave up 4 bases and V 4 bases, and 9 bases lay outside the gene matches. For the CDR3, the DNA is TGTGCCTGGACCAGCCCGGGGACAGCCACTGAAGCTTTCTTT. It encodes CAWTSPGTATEAFF.

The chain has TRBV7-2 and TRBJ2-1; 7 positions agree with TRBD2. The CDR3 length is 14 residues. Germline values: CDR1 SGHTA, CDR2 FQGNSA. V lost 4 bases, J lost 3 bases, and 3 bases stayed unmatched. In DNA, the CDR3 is TGTGCCAGCAGCTCCGCTAGCGGCTACAATGAGCAGTTCTTC. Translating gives CASSSASGYNEQFF.